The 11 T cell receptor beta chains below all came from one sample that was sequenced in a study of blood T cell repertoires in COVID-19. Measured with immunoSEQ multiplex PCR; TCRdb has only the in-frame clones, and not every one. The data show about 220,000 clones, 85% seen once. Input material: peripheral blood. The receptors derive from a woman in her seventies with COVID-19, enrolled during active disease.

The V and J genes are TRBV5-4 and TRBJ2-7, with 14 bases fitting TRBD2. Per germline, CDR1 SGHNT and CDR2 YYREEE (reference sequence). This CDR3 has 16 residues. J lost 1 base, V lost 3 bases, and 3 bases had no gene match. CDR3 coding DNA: TGTGCCAGCAGCTGGGGGACTAGCGGGAGTTCCTACGAGCAGTACTTC. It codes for CASSWGTSGSSYEQYF.

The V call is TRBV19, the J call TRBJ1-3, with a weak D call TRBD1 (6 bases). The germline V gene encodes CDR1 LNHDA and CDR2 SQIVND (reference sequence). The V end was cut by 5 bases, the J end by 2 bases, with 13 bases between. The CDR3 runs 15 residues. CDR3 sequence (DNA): TGTGCCAGTAGTTCGGACAGTTCCCCTGGAAACACCATATATTTT. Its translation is CASSSDSSPGNTIYF.

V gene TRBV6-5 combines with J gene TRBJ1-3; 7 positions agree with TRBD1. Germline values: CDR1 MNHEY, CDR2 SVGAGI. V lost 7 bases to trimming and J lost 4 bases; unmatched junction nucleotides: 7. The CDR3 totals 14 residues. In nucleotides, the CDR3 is TGTGCCAGCACCTCTGACAGGGTCGGAAACACCATATATTTT. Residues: CASTSDRVGNTIYF.

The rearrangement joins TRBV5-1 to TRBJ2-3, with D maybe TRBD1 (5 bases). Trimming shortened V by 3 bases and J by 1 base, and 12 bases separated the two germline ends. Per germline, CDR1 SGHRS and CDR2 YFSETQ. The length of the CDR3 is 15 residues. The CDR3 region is CASSSRQPRTDTQYF. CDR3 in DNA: TGCGCCAGCAGCTCCCGACAGCCTCGCACAGATACGCAGTATTTT. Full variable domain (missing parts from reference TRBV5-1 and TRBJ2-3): KAGVTQTPRYLIKTRGQQVTLSCSPISGHRSVSWYQQTPGQGLQFLFEYFSETQRNKGNFPGRFSGRQFSNSRSEMNVSTLELGDSALYLCASSSRQPRTDTQYFGPGTRLTVL.

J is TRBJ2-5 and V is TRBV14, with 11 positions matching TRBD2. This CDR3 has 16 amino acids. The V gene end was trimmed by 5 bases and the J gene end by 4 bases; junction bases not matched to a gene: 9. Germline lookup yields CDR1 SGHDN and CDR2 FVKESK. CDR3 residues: CASSTRLAGGSETQYF. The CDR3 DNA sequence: TGTGCCAGCAGCACCCGGCTAGCGGGAGGATCAGAGACCCAGTACTTC.

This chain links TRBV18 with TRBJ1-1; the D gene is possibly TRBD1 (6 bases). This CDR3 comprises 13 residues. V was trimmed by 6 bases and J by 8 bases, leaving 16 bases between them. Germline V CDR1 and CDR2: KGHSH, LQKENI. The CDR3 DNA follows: TGTGCCAGCTCCCCTATACTCCAGGGGGAAGCTTTCTTT. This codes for CASSPILQGEAFF. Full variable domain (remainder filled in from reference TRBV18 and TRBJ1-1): NAGVMQNPRHLVRRRGQEARLRCSPMKGHSHVYWYRQLPEEGLKFMVYLQKENIIDESGMPKERFSAEFPKEGPSILRIQQVVRGDSAAYFCASSPILQGEAFFGQGTRLTVV.

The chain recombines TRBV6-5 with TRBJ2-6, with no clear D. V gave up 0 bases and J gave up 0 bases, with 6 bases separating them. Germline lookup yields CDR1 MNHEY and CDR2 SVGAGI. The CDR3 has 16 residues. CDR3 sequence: CASSYSLRSGANVLTF. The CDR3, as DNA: TGTGCCAGCAGTTACTCGTTGCGCTCTGGGGCCAACGTCCTGACTTTC.

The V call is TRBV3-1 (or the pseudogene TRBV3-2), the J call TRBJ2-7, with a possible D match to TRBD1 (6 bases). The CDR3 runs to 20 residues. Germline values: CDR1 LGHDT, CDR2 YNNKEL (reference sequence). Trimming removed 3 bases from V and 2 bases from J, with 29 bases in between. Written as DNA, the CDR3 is TGTGCCAGCAGCCAGAGGAGAGACTGGACAGCCAAGGGCGAAACCTACGAGCAGTACTTC. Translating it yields CASSQRRDWTAKGETYEQYF.

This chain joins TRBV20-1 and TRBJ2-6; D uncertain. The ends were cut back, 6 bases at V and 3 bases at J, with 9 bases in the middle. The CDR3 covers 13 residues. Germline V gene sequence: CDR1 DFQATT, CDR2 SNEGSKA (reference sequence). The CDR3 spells CSASIVGANVLTF. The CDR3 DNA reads TGCAGTGCCAGTATAGTTGGGGCCAACGTCCTGACTTTC.

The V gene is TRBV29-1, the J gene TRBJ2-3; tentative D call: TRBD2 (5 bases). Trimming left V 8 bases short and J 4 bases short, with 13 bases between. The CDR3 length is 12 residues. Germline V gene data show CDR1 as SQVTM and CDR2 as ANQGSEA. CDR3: CSHTLRADTQYF. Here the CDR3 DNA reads TGCAGCCATACCCTGAGGGCAGATACGCAGTATTTT.

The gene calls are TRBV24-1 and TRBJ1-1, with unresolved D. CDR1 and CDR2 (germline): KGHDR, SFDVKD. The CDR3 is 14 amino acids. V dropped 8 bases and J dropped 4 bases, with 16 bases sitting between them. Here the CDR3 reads CATMRAGGATEAFF. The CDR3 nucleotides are TGTGCCACCATGCGGGCCGGAGGAGCCACTGAAGCTTTCTTT.